Each of the 15 T cell receptor beta chains below was sequenced from the same sample in a study of graft-versus-host responses after intestinal transplantation. Measured with immunoSEQ multiplex PCR; TCRdb has only the in-frame clones, and not every one. The table records about 21,000 clones, 56% of them present only once. The source material was alloreactive CD4+ T cells from a mixed lymphocyte reaction culture, sampled before intestinal transplant. This sample's subset: CFSE-low proliferating T cells sorted from roughly 6-day pre-transplant mixed lymphocyte reaction (GvH or HvG direction). The receptors originated from a human patient who received an intestinal transplant.

This clone has just a few counts. CDR3: CAWSGGYSTNEKLFF. In DNA, the CDR3 is TGTGCCTGGAGTGGAGGGTATTCAACTAATGAAAAACTGTTTTTT. V gene TRBV30 combines with J gene TRBJ1-4; no definite D call. This CDR3 is built from 15 residues. V shed 1 base and J shed 0 bases, with 9 bases lying between them. Germline assignment: CDR1 GTSNPN and CDR2 SVGIG (reference sequence).

Only a few counts were recorded for this clone. V usage is TRBV2 and J usage is TRBJ1-6, with D unclear. Germline V gives CDR1 SNHLY, CDR2 FYNNEI. The CDR3 loop spans 13 amino acids. V was clipped by 6 bases and J by 6 bases, with 9 bases between them. CDR3 coding DNA: TGTGCCAGCAGGGAGTGGTCTAATTCACCCCTCCACTTT. This gives the protein CASREWSNSPLHF.

A few counts support this clone. This rearrangement joins TRBV5-1 to TRBJ1-1; D is uncertain. CDR3 length: 14 residues. The germline V gene has CDR1 SGHRS and CDR2 YFSETQ. Trimming took off 1 base at V and 4 bases at J, with 11 bases between the two ends. The DNA of the CDR3 is TGCGCCAGCAGCTTGCACAGCCGCTCCACTGAAGCTTTCTTT. Protein product: CASSLHSRSTEAFF. Supplemented by reference TRBV5-1 and TRBJ1-1, the full variable domain reads KAGVTQTPRYLIKTRGQQVTLSCSPISGHRSVSWYQQTPGQGLQFLFEYFSETQRNKGNFPGRFSGRQFSNSRSEMNVSTLELGDSALYLCASSLHSRSTEAFFGQGTRLTVV.

The chain has TRBV5-1 and TRBJ2-7; the match to TRBD2 covers 11 bases. This CDR3 contains 15 residues. The germline V gene encodes CDR1 SGHRS and CDR2 YFSETQ. V shed 2 bases and J 2 bases; nucleotides not matched to a gene: 3. CDR3 coding DNA: TGCGCCAGCAGCTTATCGACTAGCGGGACCTACGAGCAGTACTTC. It translates to CASSLSTSGTYEQYF.

The J gene is TRBJ2-1, the V gene TRBV29-1, with D uncertain. This CDR3 spans 15 amino acids. V was trimmed by 7 bases and J by 3 bases, leaving 19 bases between them. CDR1 and CDR2 from the germline V gene are SQVTM and ANQGSEA. CDR3 bases: TGCAGCGCCACCCGACTGGCCCCCAGCTACAATGAGCAGTTCTTC. Its protein product is CSATRLAPSYNEQFF.

This clone was detected a few times. This chain's CDR3 is CATSRDRGFSAFF. The CDR3 coding sequence is TGTGCCACCAGCAGAGATAGGGGTTTTTCGGCTTTCTTT. The genes are TRBV15 and TRBJ1-1, with D perhaps matching TRBD1 (5 bases). The CDR3 sequence is 13 residues long. Germline V gene lookup returns CDR1 LNHNV and CDR2 YYDKDF (reference sequence). Deletions cut 0 bases from V and 11 bases from J, with 13 bases between.

The chain combines TRBV11-2 with TRBJ2-2; maybe TRBD1 (7 bases). The ends were cut back, 3 bases at V and 6 bases at J, with 11 bases in the middle. Germline CDR1 SGHAT, CDR2 FQNNGV. This CDR3 has 14 residues. The CDR3 region has the DNA TGTGCCAGCAGCTTCTTCAGGGGGGCCGGGGAGCTGTTTTTT. It encodes CASSFFRGAGELFF.

The V gene is TRBV5-1, the J gene TRBJ2-7; 8 bases agree with TRBD1. Trimming took 0 bases from V and 3 from J; bases not matched to a gene: 5. The CDR3 extends over 15 amino acids. The germline gives CDR1 SGHRS, CDR2 YFSETQ. DNA of the CDR3: TGCGCCAGCAGCTTGGGGACAGGGCCACTCTACGAGCAGTACTTC. This sequence encodes CASSLGTGPLYEQYF.

The V gene is TRBV7-9, the J gene TRBJ2-7; a weak D match, TRBD1 (6 bases). Germline CDR1 SEHNR, CDR2 FQNEAQ (reference sequence). The CDR3 contains 14 residues. V lost 3 bases and J lost 2, with 11 bases in between. The CDR3 nucleotides are TGTGCCAGCAGCTTGGGGGCAGGAGCCTACGAGCAGTACTTC. Translated: CASSLGAGAYEQYF.

The chain employs TRBV19 and TRBJ1-2; TRBD1 matches at 7 bases. CDR1 LNHDA and CDR2 SQIVND come from the germline V gene (reference sequence). The CDR3 runs to 15 residues. The J segment lost 4 bases and the V segment lost 4 bases, leaving 9 bases of the junction unmatched. The CDR3 is CASSRRDSSGYGYTF. In nucleotides, the CDR3 is TGTGCCAGTAGTAGACGGGACAGTTCAGGCTATGGCTACACCTTC. Combining the CDR3 with reference TRBV19 and TRBJ1-2 gives the whole variable domain DGGITQSPKYLFRKEGQNVTLSCEQNLNHDAMYWYRQDPGQGLRLIYYSQIVNDFQKGDIAEGYSVSREKKESFPLTVTSAQKNPTAFYLCASSRRDSSGYGYTFGSGTRLTVV.

V usage is TRBV5-1 and J usage is TRBJ2-3, with 9 positions matching TRBD1. V shed 0 bases, J shed 3 bases, and the junction held 8 bases outside the gene matches. The V gene's germline CDR1 is SGHRS and CDR2 YFSETQ. The CDR3 runs to 17 residues. Here the CDR3 reads CASSLAFRQGGTDTQYF. CDR3 nucleotides: TGCGCCAGCAGCTTGGCCTTTAGACAGGGGGGGACAGATACGCAGTATTTT.

This rearrangement joins TRBV6-6 to TRBJ1-1; D gene unclear. Germline CDR1 reads MNHNY; CDR2 reads SVGAGI (reference sequence). The CDR3 consists of 15 residues. Trimming pared 8 bases from V and 11 bases from J, leaving 27 bases between. CDR3 sequence: CASDDTLRGGLVAFF. The CDR3 nucleotides read TGTGCCAGCGACGATACTCTCCGGGGAGGGTTGGTGGCTTTCTTT.

The chain joins TRBV5-1 to TRBJ2-1; D is unclear. Trimming shortened V by 2 bases and J by 4 bases, and 13 bases separated the two germline ends. The germline CDR1 and CDR2 sequences are SGHRS and YFSETQ. CDR3 length: 15 amino acids. CDR3: CASSFGTPTYNEQFF. CDR3 sequence (DNA): TGCGCCAGCAGCTTTGGCACACCAACATACAATGAGCAGTTCTTC.

The chain couples TRBV2 to TRBJ1-5; D is unclear. V dropped 7 bases and J dropped 0 bases, with 13 bases sitting between them. The CDR3 runs 15 residues. Germline values: CDR1 SNHLY, CDR2 FYNNEI. CDR3 amino acids: CASTEEFYSNQPQHF. Written as DNA, the CDR3 is TGTGCCAGCACCGAGGAGTTCTATAGCAATCAGCCCCAGCATTTT.

The chain recombines TRBV5-6 with TRBJ1-6, with unresolved D. CDR1 is SGHDT and CDR2 is YYEEEE in the germline V gene. With 2 bases removed from V and 8 bases from J, the gap between germline ends came to 8 bases. The CDR3 extends over 13 amino acids. This chain's CDR3 is CASSFQEYSPLHF. CDR3 DNA sequence: TGTGCCAGCAGCTTCCAGGAATATTCACCCCTCCACTTT.